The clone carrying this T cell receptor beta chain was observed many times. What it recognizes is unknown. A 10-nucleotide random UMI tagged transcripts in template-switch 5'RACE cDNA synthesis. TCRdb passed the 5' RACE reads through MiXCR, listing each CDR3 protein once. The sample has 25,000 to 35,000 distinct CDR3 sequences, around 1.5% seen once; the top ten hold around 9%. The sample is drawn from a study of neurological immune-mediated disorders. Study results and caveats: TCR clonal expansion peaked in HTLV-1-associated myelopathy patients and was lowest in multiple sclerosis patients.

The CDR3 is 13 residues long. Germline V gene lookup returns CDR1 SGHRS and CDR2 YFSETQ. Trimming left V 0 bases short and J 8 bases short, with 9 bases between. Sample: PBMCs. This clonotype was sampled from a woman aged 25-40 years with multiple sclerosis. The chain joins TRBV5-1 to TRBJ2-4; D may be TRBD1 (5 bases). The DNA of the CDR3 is TGCGCCAGCAGCTTGGAAGGGGTGGACATTCAGTACTTC. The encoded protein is CASSLEGVDIQYF. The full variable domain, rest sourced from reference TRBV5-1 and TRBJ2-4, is KAGVTQTPRYLIKTRGQQVTLSCSPISGHRSVSWYQQTPGQGLQFLFEYFSETQRNKGNFPGRFSGRQFSNSRSEMNVSTLELGDSALYLCASSLEGVDIQYFGAGTRLSVL.